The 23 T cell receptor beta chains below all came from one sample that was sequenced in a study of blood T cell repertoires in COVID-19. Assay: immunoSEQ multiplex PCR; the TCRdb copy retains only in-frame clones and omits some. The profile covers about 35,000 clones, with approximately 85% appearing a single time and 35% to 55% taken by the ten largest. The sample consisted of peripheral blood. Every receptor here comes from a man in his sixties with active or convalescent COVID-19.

CDR3 sequence: CASSLEDSLRANYGYTF. The DNA for the CDR3 is TGTGCCAGCAGCTTGGAGGACAGCCTCCGAGCTAACTATGGCTACACCTTC. The gene calls are TRBV5-5 and TRBJ1-2; D possibly corresponds to TRBD1 (6 bases). The CDR3 spans 17 residues. CDR1 is SGHKS and CDR2 is YYEKEE in the germline V gene (reference sequence). Deletions cut 0 bases from V and 0 bases from J, with 15 bases between.

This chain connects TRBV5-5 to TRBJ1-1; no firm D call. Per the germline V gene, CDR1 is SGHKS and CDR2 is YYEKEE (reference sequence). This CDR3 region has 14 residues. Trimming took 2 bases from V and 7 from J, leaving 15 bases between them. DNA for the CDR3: TGTGCCAGCAGCTTATCACCCACGGGGATTGAAGCTTTCTTT. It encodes CASSLSPTGIEAFF.

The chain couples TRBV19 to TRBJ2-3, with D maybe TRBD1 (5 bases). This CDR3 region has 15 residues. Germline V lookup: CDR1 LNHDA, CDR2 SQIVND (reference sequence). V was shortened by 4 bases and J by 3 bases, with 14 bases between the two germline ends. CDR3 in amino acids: CASSRGRVGTDTQYF. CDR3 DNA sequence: TGTGCCAGTAGTAGGGGCAGGGTGGGGACAGATACGCAGTATTTT. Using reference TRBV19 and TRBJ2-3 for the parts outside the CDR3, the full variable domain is DGGITQSPKYLFRKEGQNVTLSCEQNLNHDAMYWYRQDPGQGLRLIYYSQIVNDFQKGDIAEGYSVSREKKESFPLTVTSAQKNPTAFYLCASSRGRVGTDTQYFGPGTRLTVL.

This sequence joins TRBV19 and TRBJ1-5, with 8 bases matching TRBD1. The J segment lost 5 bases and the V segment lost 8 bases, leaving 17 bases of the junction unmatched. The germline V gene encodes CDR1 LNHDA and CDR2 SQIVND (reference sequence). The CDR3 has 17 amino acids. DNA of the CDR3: TGTGCCAGTGACAGGGGTTTGAAAGGGGTCGTGGATCAGCCCCAGCATTTT. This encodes CASDRGLKGVVDQPQHF.

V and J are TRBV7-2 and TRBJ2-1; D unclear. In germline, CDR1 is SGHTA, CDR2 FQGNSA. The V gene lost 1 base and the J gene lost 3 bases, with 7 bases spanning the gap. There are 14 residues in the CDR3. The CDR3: CASSLVSGYNEQFF. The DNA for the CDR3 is TGTGCCAGCAGCTTAGTCTCGGGCTACAATGAGCAGTTCTTC.

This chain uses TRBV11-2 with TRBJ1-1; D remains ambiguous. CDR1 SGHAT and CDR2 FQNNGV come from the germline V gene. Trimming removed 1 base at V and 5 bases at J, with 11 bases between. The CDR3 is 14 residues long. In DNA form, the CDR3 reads TGTGCCAGCAGCTTAGTTTGGTCGAGGACTGAAGCTTTCTTT. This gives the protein CASSLVWSRTEAFF.

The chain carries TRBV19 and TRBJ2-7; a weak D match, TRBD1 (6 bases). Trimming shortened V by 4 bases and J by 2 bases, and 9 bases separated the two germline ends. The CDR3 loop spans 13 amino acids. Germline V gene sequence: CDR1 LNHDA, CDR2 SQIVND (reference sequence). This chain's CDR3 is CASSKGDTYEQYV. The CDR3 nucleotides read TGTGCCAGTAGTAAGGGGGATACCTACGAGCAGTACGTC.

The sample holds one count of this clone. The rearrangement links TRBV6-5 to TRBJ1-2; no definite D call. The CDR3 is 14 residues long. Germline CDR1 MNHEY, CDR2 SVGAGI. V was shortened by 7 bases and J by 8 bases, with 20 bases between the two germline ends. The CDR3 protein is CASTSSAASRGYTF. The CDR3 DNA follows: TGTGCCAGCACCTCGAGTGCCGCTTCTAGGGGCTACACCTTC.

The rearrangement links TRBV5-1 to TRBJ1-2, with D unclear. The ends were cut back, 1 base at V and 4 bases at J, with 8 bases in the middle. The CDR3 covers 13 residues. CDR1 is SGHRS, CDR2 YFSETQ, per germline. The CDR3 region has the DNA TGCGCCAGCAGCTTGAACAGAGCCTATGGCTACACCTTC. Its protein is CASSLNRAYGYTF.

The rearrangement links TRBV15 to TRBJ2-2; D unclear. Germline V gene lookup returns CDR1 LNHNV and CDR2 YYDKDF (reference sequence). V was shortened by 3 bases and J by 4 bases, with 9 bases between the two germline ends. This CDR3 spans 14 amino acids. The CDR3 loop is CATSREGVTGELFF. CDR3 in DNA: TGTGCCACCAGCAGGGAAGGAGTCACCGGGGAGCTGTTTTTT. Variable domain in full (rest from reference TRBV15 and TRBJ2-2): DAMVIQNPRYQVTQFGKPVTLSCSQTLNHNVMYWYQQKSSQAPKLLFHYYDKDFNNEADTPDNFQSRRPNTSFCFLDIRSPGLGDTAMYLCATSREGVTGELFFGEGSRLTVL.

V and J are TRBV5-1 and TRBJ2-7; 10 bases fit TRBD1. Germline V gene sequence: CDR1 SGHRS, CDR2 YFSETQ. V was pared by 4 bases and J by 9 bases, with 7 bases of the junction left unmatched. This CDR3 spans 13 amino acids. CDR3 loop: CASSQGTGERQYV. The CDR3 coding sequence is TGCGCCAGCAGCCAAGGGACAGGGGAAAGGCAGTACGTC.

The CDR3: CASSALGQGGYTF. In DNA, the CDR3 is TGTGCCAGTAGTGCCCTTGGACAGGGTGGCTACACCTTC. The V call is TRBV19, the J call TRBJ1-2, with 8 bases fitting TRBD1. The ends lost 5 bases at V and 7 bases at J; junction bases unmatched: 6. Germline V gene data show CDR1 as LNHDA and CDR2 as SQIVND (reference sequence). CDR3 size: 13 residues.

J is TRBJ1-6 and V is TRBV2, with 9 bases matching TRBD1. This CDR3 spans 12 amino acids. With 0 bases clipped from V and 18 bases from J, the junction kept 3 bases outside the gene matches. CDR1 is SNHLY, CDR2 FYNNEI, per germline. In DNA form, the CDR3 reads TGTGCCAGCAGTGAAGCGGGACAGGGCTCCCACTTT. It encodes CASSEAGQGSHF.

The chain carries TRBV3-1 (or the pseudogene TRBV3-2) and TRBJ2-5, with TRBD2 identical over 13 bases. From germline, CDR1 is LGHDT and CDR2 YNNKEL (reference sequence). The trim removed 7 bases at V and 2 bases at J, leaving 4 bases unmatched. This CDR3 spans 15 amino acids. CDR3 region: CASTPGLAGQETQYF. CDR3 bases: TGTGCCAGCACCCCGGGACTAGCGGGACAAGAGACCCAGTACTTC.

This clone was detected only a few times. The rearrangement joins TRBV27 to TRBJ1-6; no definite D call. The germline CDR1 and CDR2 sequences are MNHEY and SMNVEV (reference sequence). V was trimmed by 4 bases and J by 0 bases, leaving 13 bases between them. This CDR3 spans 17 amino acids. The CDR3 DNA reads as TGTGCCAGCAGTTATTGGAGTACGAGCTCCTATAATTCACCCCTCCACTTT. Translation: CASSYWSTSSYNSPLHF.

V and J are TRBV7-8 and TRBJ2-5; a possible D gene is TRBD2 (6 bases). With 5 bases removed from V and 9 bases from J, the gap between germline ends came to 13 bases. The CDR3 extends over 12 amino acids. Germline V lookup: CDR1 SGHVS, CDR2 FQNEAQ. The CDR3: CASSRLGGAQYF. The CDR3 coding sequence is TGTGCCAGCAGCCGCCTCGGAGGGGCCCAGTACTTC.

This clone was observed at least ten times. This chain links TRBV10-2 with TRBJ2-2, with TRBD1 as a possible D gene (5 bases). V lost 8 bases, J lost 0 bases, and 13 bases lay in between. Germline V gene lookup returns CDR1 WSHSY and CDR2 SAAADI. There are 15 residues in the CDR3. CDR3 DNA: TGCGCCAGCGGAACCGACAGCTCGAACACCGGGGAGCTGTTTTTT. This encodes CASGTDSSNTGELFF.

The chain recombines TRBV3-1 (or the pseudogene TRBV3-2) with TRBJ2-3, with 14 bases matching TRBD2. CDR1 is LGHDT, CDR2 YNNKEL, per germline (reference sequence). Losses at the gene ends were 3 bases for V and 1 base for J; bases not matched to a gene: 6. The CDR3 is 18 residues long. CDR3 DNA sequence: TGTGCCAGCAGCCACCCTCCGGGACTAGCGGGGGGCACAGATACGCAGTATTTT. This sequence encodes CASSHPPGLAGGTDTQYF.

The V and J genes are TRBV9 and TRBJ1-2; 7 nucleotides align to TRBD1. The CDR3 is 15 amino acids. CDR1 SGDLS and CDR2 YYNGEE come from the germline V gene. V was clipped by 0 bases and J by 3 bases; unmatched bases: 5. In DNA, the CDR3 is TGTGCCAGCAGCGTAGTCCCAGGGGGTGACTATGGCTACACCTTC. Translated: CASSVVPGGDYGYTF. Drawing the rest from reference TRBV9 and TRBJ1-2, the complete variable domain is DSGVTQTPKHLITATGQRVTLRCSPRSGDLSVYWYQQSLDQGLQFLIQYYNGEERAKGNILERFSAQQFPDLHSELNLSSLELGDSALYFCASSVVPGGDYGYTFGSGTRLTVV.

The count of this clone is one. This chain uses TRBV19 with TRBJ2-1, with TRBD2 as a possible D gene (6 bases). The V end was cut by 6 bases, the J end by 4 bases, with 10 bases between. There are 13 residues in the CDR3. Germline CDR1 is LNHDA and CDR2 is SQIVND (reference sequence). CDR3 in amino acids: CASSLRGYNEQFF. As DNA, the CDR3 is TGTGCCAGTAGCCTCCGGGGGTACAATGAGCAGTTCTTC.

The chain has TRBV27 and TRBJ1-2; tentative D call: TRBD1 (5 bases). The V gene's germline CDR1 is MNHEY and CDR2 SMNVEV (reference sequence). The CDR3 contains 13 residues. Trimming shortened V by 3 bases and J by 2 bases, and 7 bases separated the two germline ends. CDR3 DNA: TGTGCCAGCAGTTTCAGGACAAACTATGGCTACACCTTC. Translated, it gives CASSFRTNYGYTF.

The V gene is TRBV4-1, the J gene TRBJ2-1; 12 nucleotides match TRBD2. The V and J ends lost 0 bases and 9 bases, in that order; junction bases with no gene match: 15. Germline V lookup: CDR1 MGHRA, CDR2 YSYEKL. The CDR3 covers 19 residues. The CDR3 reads CASSQDPPVGLAGGIEQFF. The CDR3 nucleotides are TGCGCCAGCAGCCAAGATCCCCCCGTCGGCCTAGCGGGAGGGATTGAGCAGTTCTTC.

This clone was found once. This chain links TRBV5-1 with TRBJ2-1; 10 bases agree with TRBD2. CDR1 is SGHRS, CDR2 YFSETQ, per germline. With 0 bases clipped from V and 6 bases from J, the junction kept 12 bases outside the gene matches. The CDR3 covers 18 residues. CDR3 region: CASSLGGTSVNLGNEQFF. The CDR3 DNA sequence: TGCGCCAGCAGCTTGGGTGGGACTAGCGTAAACCTGGGCAATGAGCAGTTCTTC.